This T cell receptor (beta chain) originates from a study of T cell responses to AZD1222 COVID-19 vaccine. Regarding this clone: Its target is not known.

Produced via immunoSEQ multiplex PCR; TCRdb's table is partial and in-frame only. The sample gives roughly 120,000 clones, around 92% of which show up once; about 7.7% is in the top ten. Germline loops: CDR1 SGHRS, CDR2 YFSETQ. The CDR3 totals 14 residues. V gave up 4 bases and J gave up 5 bases; unmatched junction bases: 7. Overall study findings and caveats: Nearly half of the spike-specific TCRs reportedly recognize variant regions that carry no mutations. A mostly white British donor set with more females was recruited, and clonal diversity was possibly underestimated.

The sequenced sample was peripheral blood, obtained 28 days after the second AZD1222 dose. This chain uses TRBV5-1 with TRBJ1-2, with 8 bases lining up with TRBD1. The TCR was taken from an adult who received the AZD1222 COVID-19 vaccine. CDR3 sequence reads: CASSPRTGRYGYTF. For the CDR3, the DNA is TGCGCCAGCAGCCCCCGGACAGGGCGATATGGCTACACCTTC.